These T cell receptor beta chains were read from a single sample in a study of T cells in Graves' hyperthyroidism and ophthalmopathy. TCRdb reprocessed the multiplex PCR reads with MiXCR, giving one entry per CDR3 protein. The sample holds hundreds of thousands of distinct CDR3 sequences, less than 15% seen once. Sequencing used blood. The receptors come from a young woman with Graves' hyperthyroidism. Each CDR3 is given with its conserved first and last residue. A D gene is named only where the DNA matches it firmly. The listing skips clone size in some rows; elsewhere it reads once, few, many or a size class.

many	TRBV11-3	TRBJ1-1	.	TGTGCCAGCAGCTTAGATCCGACAGCCGCTATGAACACTGAAGCTTTCTTT	CASSLDPTAAMNTEAFF
many	TRBV7-3	TRBJ1-1	.	TGTGCCAGCAGCCGAGGGTCAGCGGCTGAAGCTTTCTTT	CASSRGSAAEAFF
few	TRBV29-1	TRBJ2-1	.	TGCAGCGTTGCCTTATACAATGAGCAGTTCTTC	CSVALYNEQFF
many	TRBV20-1	TRBJ2-1	.	TGCAGTGCTAGAGATCGCCATGAGCAGTTCTTC	CSARDRHEQFF
.	TRBV7-8	TRBJ2-2	.	TGTGCCAGCAGCTTAGATGCTGGGACCGGGGAGCTGTTTTTT	CASSLDAGTGELFF
many	TRBV20-1	TRBJ2-7	TRBD2	TGCAGTGCTCCCCCAGCGGGGGCCTCCTACGAGCAGTACTTC	CSAPPAGASYEQYF
many	TRBV3-1	TRBJ1-1	.	TGTGCCAGCAGCCAAGAGGAATCGGTCGCCGCCGAAGCTTTCTTT	CASSQEESVAAEAFF
many	TRBV11-2	TRBJ2-7	TRBD2	TGTGCCAGCAGCTTATCTAGCGGAAACTACGAGCAGTACTTC	CASSLSSGNYEQYF
.	TRBV3-1	TRBJ2-3	TRBD2	TGTGCCAGCAGCCGAACTAGCGGGGGTAGCACAGATACGCAGTATTTT	CASSRTSGGSTDTQYF
many	TRBV28	TRBJ1-3	.	TGTGCCAGCAGTTACCTCAGGGGAGAGTCTGGAAACACCATATATTTT	CASSYLRGESGNTIYF
many	TRBV2	TRBJ2-3	TRBD2	TGTGCCAGAACCGAGCAGCGGGAGAGGACAGATACGCAGTATTTT	CARTEQRERTDTQYF
.	TRBV7-2	TRBJ2-5	TRBD2	TGTGCCAGCAGCAAAGGGGCTAGCGGGAGGGAAGAGACCCAGTACTTC	CASSKGASGREETQYF
few	TRBV29-1	TRBJ2-5	TRBD2	TGCAGCCTCCTCGGGACTAGCGGGAACCAAGAGACCCAGTACTTC	CSLLGTSGNQETQYF
.	TRBV4-1	TRBJ2-5	.	TGCGCCAGCAGCCAAGGGGTCATCCAAGAGACCCAGTACTTC	CASSQGVIQETQYF
many	TRBV10-3	TRBJ2-3	.	TGTGCCATCAGTGAGAGTCTGTGGGGCACAGATACGCAGTATTTT	CAISESLWGTDTQYF
many	TRBV20-1	TRBJ1-2	TRBD1	TGCAGTGCTTACAGGGGGGACGACGACTATGGCTACACCTTC	CSAYRGDDDYGYTF
few	TRBV7-9	TRBJ2-1	.	TGTGCCAGCAGCTTATTATTGGGATTACTCAATGAGCAGTTCTTC	CASSLLLGLLNEQFF
few	TRBV20-1	TRBJ2-7	.	TGCAGTGCTAGGGGGACTGTCCACGAGCAGTACTTC	CSARGTVHEQYF
many	TRBV30	TRBJ1-2	.	TGTGCCTGGAGTGTACGGAGGGGGGCAAGCTATGGCTACACCTTC	CAWSVRRGASYGYTF
many	TRBV7-9	TRBJ2-5	.	TGTGCCAGCAGCCTGTTTAAAGAGACCCAGTACTTC	CASSLFKETQYF
.	TRBV6-2/TRBV6-3	TRBJ2-1	TRBD2	TGTGCCAGCAGTTCCGGACTAGCGGGAGTAGGGTACAATGAGCAGTTCTTC	CASSSGLAGVGYNEQFF
many	TRBV7-2	TRBJ2-7	.	TGTGCCAGCAGCTTAAGTCAATGGCGGGTACCCTCCTACGAGCAGTACTTC	CASSLSQWRVPSYEQYF
.	TRBV7-2	TRBJ1-1	.	TGTGCCAGCAGCGTCTTACACGGGGCAAACCTGAAGAACACTGAAGCTTTCTTT	CASSVLHGANLKNTEAFF
few	TRBV5-1	TRBJ1-3	.	TGCGCCAGCAGCCCGGGGGTGGGGGGCCGAAACTCTGGAAACACCATATATTTT	CASSPGVGGRNSGNTIYF
few	TRBV7-9	TRBJ2-5	.	TGTGCCAGCAGCCAGGAGAAAGAGACCCAGTACTTC	CASSQEKETQYF
many	TRBV6-2/TRBV6-3	TRBJ2-5	.	TGTGCCAGCAGTTACTCAAAGAGACAGAGGTACCAAGAGACCCAGTACTTC	CASSYSKRQRYQETQYF
.	TRBV6-2/TRBV6-3	TRBJ2-7	TRBD2	TGTGCCAGCAGGTATGGGACTAGCGGGAGGAGCTCCTACGAGCAGTACTTC	CASRYGTSGRSSYEQYF
few	TRBV20-1	TRBJ2-5	.	TGCAGTGCTAACAGAGAATGGACCCAGTACTTC	CSANREWTQYF
once	TRBV6-2/TRBV6-3	TRBJ2-1	.	TGTGCCAGCAGCCCGAGGGGCCGGGGGTTCTTC	CASSPRGRGFF